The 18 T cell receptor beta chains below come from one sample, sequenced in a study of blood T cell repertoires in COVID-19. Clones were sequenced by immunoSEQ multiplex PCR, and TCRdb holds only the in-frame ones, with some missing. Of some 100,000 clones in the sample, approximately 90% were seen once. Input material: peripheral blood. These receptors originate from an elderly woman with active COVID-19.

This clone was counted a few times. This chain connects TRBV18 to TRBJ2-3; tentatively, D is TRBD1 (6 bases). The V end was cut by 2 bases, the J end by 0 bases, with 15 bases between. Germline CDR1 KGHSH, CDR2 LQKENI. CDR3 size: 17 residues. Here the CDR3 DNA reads TGTGCCAGCTCACCAAGTCGTGGGGGCGCTAGCACAGATACGCAGTATTTT. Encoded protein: CASSPSRGGASTDTQYF.

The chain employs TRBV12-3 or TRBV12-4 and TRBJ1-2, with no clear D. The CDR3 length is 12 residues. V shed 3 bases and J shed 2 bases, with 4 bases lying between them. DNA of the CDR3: TGTGCCAGCAGTTTGGAGAACTATGGCTACACCTTC. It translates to CASSLENYGYTF.

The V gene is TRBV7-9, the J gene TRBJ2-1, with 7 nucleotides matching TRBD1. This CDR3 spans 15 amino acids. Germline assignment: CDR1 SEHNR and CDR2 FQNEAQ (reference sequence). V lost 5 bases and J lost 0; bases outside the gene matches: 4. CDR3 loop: CASSPRDSSYNEQFF. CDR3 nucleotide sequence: TGTGCCAGCAGCCCCCGGGACAGCTCCTACAATGAGCAGTTCTTC.

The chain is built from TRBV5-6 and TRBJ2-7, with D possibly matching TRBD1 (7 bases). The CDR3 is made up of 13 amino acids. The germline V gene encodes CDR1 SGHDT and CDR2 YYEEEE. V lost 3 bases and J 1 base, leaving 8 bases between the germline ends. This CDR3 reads CASSSGGSYEQYF. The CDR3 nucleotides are TGTGCCAGCAGCTCAGGGGGGTCCTACGAGCAGTACTTC.

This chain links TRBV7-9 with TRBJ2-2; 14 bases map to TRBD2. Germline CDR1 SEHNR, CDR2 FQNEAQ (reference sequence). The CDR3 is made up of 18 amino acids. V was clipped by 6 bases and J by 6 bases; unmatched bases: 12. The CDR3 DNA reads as TGTGCCAGCAGAAGAGGGACTAGCGGGAGAGGGGCGTCCGGGGAGCTGTTTTTT. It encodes CASRRGTSGRGASGELFF.

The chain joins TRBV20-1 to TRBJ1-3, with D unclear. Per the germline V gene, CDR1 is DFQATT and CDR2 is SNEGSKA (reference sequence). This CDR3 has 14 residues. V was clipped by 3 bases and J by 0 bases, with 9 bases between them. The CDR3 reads CSASIPDSGNTIYF. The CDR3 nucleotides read TGCAGTGCTAGTATCCCAGACTCTGGAAACACCATATATTTT.

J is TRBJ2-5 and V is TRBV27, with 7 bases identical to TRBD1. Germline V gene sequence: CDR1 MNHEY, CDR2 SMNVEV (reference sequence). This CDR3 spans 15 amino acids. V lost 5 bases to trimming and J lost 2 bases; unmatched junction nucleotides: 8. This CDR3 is CASSPRTGLQETQYF. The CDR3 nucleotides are TGTGCCAGCAGTCCGCGGACAGGTCTTCAAGAGACCCAGTACTTC.

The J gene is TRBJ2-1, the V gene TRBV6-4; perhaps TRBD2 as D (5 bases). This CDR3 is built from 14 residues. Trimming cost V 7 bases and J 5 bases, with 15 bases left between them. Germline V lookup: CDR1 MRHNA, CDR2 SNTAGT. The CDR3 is CASICKNGNNEQFF. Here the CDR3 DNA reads TGTGCCAGCATTTGCAAGAACGGGAACAATGAGCAGTTCTTC.

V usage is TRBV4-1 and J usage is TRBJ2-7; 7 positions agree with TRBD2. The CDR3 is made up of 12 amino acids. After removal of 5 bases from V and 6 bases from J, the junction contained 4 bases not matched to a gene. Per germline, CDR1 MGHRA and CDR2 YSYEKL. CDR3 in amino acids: CASSVPGGEQYF. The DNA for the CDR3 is TGCGCCAGCAGCGTCCCGGGGGGCGAGCAGTACTTC.

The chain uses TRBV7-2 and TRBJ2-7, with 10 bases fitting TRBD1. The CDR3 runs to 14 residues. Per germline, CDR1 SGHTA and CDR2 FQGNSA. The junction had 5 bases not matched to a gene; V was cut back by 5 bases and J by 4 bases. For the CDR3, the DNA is TGTGCCAGCAGCGTCGACAGGGGGCGTTACGAGCAGTACTTC. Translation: CASSVDRGRYEQYF.

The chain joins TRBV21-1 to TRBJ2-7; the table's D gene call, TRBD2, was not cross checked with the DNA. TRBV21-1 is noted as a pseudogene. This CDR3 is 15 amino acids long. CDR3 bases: TGTGCCAGCAGCAAAGCCCCCCTAGCTTCCCACGAGCAGTACTTC. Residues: CASSKAPLASHEQYF.

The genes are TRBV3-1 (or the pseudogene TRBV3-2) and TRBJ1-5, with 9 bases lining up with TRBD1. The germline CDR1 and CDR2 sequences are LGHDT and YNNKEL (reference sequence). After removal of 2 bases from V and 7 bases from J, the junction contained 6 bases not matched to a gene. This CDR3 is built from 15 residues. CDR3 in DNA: TGTGCCAGCAGCCAAAAACAGGGGGCCGGCCAGCCCCAGCATTTT. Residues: CASSQKQGAGQPQHF.

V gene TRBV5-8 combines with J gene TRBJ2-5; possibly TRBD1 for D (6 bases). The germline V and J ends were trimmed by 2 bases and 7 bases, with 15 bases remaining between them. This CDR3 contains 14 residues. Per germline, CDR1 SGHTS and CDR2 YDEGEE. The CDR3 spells CASSFPDSAGTQYF. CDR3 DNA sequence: TGTGCCAGCAGCTTTCCGGACAGCGCCGGGACCCAGTACTTC.

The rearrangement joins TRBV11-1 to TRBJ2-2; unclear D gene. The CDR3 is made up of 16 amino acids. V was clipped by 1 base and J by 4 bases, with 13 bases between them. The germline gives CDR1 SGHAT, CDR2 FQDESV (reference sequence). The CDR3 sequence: CASSLVGPPITGELFF. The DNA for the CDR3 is TGTGCCAGCAGCTTAGTCGGTCCCCCTATCACCGGGGAGCTGTTTTTT.

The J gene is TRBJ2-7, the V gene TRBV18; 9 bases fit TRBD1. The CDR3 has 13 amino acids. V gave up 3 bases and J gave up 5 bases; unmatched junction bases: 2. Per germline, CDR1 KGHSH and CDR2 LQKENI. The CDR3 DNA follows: TGTGCCAGCTCACCCAGGACAGGGGACGAGCAGTACTTC. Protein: CASSPRTGDEQYF.

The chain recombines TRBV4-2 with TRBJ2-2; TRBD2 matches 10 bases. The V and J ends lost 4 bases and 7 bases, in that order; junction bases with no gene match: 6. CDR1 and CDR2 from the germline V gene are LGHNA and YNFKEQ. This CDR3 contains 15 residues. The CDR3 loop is CASSPLAGVVGELFF. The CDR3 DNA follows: TGTGCCAGCAGCCCCCTAGCGGGAGTAGTCGGGGAGCTGTTTTTT.

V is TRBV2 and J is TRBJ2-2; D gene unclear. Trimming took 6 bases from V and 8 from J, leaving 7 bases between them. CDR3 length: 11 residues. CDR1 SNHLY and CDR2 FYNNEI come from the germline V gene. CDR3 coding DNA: TGTGCCAGCAGGTATTCGGGGGAGCTGTTTTTT. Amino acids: CASRYSGELFF. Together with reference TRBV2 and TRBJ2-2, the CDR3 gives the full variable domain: EPEVTQTPSHQVTQMGQEVILRCVPISNHLYFYWYRQILGQKVEFLVSFYNNEISEKSEIFDDQFSVERPDGSNFTLKIRSTKLEDSAMYFCASRYSGELFFGEGSRLTVL.

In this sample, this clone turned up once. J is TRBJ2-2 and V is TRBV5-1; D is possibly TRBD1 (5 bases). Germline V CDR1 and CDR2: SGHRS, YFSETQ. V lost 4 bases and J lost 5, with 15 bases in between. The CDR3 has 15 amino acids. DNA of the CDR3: TGCGCCAGCAGCCCAGGCACAAGGGGTACCGGGGAGCTGTTTTTT. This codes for CASSPGTRGTGELFF.